This TCR beta chain was recorded in a study of blood T cell repertoires in COVID-19. Across the whole study: The analysed material was cDNA or gDNA that came from T cells, B-cell-depleted T cells, or PBMCs.

Clones were read by immunoSEQ multiplex PCR, and TCRdb kept only the in-frame ones, dropping some. This sample yields 100,000 to 150,000 clones, of which approximately 83% are seen a single time; approximately 8.7% belongs to the top ten. Trimming took off 2 bases at V and 3 bases at J, with 6 bases between the two ends. This CDR3 is 12 amino acids long. CDR1 is SGHDT and CDR2 is YYEEEE in the germline V gene. With respect to this clone: The same CDR3 is also encoded by other DNA sequences in this sample.

The sample consisted of peripheral blood. The clonotype comes from a middle-aged man with active or convalescent COVID-19. V and J are TRBV5-6 and TRBJ2-7; tentatively, D is TRBD1 (6 bases). The CDR3 protein is CASSLGGYEQYF. Here the CDR3 DNA reads TGTGCCAGCAGCTTAGGGGGCTACGAGCAGTACTTC. Together with reference TRBV5-6 and TRBJ2-7, the CDR3 gives the full variable domain: DAGVTQSPTHLIKTRGQQVTLRCSPKSGHDTVSWYQQALGQGPQFIFQYYEEEERQRGNFPDRFSGHQFPNYSSELNVNALLLGDSALYLCASSLGGYEQYFGPGTRLTVT.